This record looks at one T cell receptor beta chain sequence and its context. Its antigen is unidentified. Profiling relied on immunoSEQ multiplex PCR, and the TCRdb table lists in-frame clones only, not all of them. The table shows about 140,000 clones, with around 93% occurring only once. This record belongs to a study of T cell responses to AZD1222 COVID-19 vaccine. Study results and limitations: Baseline seropositivity characterized only six AZD1222 recipients. Possibly, clonal diversity was underestimated; donors were largely white British and included more females.

The CDR3 length is 16 residues. CDR1 and CDR2 (germline): SGDLS, YYNGEE. Losses at the gene ends were 4 bases for V and 4 bases for J; bases not matched to a gene: 7. This chain connects TRBV9 to TRBJ2-1; 11 nucleotides match TRBD2. The receptor was isolated from an adult in good health. The specimen comprised peripheral blood, sampled on day 0 of AZD1222 vaccination. The CDR3 loop reads CASSPSLAGGYNEQFF. CDR3 nucleotide sequence: TGTGCCAGCAGCCCCAGCCTAGCGGGAGGTTACAATGAGCAGTTCTTC.